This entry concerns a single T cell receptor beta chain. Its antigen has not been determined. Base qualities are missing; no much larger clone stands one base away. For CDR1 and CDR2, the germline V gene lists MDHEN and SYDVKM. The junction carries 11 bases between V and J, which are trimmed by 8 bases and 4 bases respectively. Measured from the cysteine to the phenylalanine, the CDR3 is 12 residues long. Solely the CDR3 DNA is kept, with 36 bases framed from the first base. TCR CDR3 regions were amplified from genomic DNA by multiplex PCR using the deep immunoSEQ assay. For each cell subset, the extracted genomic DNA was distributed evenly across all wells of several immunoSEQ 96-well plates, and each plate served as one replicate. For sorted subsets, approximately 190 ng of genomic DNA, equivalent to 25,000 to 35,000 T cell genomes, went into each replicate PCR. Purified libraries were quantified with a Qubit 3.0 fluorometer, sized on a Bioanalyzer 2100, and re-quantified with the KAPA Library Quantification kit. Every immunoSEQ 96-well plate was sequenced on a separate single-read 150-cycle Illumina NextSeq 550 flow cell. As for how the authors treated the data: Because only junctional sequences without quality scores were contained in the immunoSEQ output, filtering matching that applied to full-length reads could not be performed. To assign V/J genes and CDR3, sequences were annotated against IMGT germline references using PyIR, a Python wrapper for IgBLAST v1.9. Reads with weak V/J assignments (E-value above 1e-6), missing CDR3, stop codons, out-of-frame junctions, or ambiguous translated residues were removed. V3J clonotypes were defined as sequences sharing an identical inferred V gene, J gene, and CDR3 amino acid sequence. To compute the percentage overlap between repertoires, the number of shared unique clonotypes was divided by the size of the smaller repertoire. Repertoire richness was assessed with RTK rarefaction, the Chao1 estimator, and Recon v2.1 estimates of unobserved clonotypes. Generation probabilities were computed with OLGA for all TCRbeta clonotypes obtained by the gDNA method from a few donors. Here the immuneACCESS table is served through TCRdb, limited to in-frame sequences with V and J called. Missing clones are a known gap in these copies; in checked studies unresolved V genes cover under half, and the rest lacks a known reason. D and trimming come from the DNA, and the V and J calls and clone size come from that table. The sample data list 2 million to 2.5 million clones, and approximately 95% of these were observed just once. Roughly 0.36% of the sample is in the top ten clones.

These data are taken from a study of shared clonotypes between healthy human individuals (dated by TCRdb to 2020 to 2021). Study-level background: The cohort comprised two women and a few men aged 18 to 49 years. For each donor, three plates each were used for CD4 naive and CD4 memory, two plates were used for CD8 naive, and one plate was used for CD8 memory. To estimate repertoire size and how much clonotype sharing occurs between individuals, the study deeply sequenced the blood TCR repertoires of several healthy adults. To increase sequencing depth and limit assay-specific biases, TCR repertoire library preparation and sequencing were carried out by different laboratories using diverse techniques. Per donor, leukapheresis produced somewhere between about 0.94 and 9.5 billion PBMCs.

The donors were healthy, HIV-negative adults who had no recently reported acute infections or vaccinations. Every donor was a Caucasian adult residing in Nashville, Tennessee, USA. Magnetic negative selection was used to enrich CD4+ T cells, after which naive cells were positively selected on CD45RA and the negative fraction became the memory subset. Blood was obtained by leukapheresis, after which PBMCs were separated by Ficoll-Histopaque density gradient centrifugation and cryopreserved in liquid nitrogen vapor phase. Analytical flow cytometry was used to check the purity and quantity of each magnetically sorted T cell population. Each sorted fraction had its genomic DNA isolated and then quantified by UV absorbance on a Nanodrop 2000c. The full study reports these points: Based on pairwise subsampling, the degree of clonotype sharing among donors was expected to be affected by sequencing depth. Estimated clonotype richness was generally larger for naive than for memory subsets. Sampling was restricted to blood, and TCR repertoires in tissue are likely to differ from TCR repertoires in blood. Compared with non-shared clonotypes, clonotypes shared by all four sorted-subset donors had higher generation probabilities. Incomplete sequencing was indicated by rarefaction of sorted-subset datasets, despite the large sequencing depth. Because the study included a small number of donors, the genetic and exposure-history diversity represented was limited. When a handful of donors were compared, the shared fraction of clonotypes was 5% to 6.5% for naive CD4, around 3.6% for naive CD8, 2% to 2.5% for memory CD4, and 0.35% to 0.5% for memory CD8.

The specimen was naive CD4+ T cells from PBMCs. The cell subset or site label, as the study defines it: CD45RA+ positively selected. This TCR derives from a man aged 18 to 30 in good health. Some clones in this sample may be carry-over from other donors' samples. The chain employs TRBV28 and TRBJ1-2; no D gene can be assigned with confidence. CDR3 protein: CASRDTLYGYTF. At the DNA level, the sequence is TGTGCCAGCCGTGACACCCTCTATGGCTACACCTTC.